This TCR beta chain was sequenced in a study of blood T cell repertoires in COVID-19. The CDR3 loop spans 13 amino acids. V lost 5 bases and J lost 7; bases outside the gene matches: 3. Sample share makes this clone medium-sized (0.01 to 0.1%). Libraries were prepared by immunoSEQ multiplex PCR; TCRdb keeps only in-frame clonotypes and omits some of them. Counted here are roughly 83,000 clones, more than 75% occurring once; the ten biggest clones make up about 7.8%. The sequenced sample consisted of peripheral blood. This receptor was obtained from a man aged 50-60 years with active COVID-19. The rearrangement links TRBV12-3 or TRBV12-4 to TRBJ1-5, with 9 bases fitting TRBD1. The CDR3: CASSTDRGQPQHF. The CDR3 region has the DNA TGTGCCAGCAGTACGGACAGGGGACAGCCCCAGCATTTT.